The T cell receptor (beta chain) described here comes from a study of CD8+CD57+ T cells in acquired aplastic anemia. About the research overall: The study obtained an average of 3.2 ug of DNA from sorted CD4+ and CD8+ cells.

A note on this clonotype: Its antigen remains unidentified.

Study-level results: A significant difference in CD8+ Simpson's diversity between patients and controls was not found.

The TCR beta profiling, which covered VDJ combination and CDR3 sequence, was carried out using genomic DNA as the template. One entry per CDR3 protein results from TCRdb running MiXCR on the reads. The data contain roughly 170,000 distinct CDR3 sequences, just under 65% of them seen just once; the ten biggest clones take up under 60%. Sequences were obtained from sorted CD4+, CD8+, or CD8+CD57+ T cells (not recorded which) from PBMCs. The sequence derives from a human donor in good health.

The CDR3 reads CASSSPGLAGYNEAFF. CDR3 DNA sequence: TGTGCCAGCAGCTCCCCGGGACTAGCGGGATACAATGAAGCTTTCTTT. The rearrangement links TRBV13 to TRBJ1-1, with D maybe TRBD1 (5 bases). Germline V lookup: CDR1 PRHDT, CDR2 FYEKMQ (reference sequence). CDR3 size: 16 residues. With 4 bases removed from V and 7 bases from J, the gap between germline ends came to 22 bases. Filled out from reference TRBV13 and TRBJ1-1, the complete variable domain reads AAGVIQSPRHLIKEKRETATLKCYPIPRHDTVYWYQQGPGQDPQFLISFYEKMQSDKGSIPDRFSAQQFSDYHSELNMSSLELGDSALYFCASSSPGLAGYNEAFFGQGTRLTVV.